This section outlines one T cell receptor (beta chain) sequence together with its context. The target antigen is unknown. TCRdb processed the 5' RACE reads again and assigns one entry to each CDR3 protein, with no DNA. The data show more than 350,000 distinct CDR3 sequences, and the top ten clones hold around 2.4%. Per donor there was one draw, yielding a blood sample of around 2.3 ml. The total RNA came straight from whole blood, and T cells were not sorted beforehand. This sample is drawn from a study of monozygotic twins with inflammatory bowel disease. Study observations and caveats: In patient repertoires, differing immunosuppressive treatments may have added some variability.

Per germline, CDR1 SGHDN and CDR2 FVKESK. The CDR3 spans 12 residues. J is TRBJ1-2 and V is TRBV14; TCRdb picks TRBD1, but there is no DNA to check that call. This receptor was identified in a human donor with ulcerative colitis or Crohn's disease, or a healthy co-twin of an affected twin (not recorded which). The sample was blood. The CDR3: CASSPLGYGYTF.